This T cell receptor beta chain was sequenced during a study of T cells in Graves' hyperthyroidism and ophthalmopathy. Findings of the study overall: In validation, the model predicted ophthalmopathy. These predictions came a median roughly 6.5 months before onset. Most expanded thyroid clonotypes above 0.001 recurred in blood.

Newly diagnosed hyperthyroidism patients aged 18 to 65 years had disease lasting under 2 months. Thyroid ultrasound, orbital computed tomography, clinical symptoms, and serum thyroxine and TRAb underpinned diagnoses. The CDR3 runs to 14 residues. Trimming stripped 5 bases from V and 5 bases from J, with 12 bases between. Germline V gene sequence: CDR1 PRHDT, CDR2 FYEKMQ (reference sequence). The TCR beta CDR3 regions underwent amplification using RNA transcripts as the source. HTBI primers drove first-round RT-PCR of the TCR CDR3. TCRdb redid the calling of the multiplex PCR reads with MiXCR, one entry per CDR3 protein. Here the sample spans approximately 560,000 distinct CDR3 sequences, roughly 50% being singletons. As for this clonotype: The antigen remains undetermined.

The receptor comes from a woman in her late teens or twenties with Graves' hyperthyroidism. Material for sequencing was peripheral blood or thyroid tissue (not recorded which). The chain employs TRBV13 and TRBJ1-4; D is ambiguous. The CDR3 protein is CASSNSGSNEKLFF. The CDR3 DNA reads TGTGCCAGCAGCAACAGCGGGAGCAATGAAAAACTGTTTTTT.